This T cell receptor beta chain derives from a study of cytomegalovirus exposure and HLA in healthy donors. The study ran its PCR with 60 Vbeta and 13 Jbeta primers. TCRdb keeps only in-frame clones here, not all; method: immunoSEQ multiplex PCR. Here the sample table reports 65,000 to 85,000 clones. Trimming took off 0 bases at V and 7 bases at J, with 12 bases between the two ends. The CDR3 extends over 14 amino acids. CDR1 is LGHNA, CDR2 YSLEER, per germline. This sequence originates from a female donor in good health and CMV-seropositive. The rearrangement joins TRBV4-3 to TRBJ1-1; no reliable D call. The sample consisted of PBMCs. CDR3 sequence reads: CASSQEGWAGEAFF. CDR3 DNA: TGCGCCAGCAGCCAAGAAGGTTGGGCGGGTGAAGCTTTCTTT.